A selection of T cell receptor beta chains follows, all from one sample in a study of response to subunit inactivated influenza vaccine. MiXCR was run by TCRdb on the RT-PCR reads, yielding one entry per CDR3 protein. The repertoire consists of roughly 520,000 distinct CDR3 sequences, with over 25% occurring once and the leading ten covering 1.5% to 2%. The starting material was CD4+ T cells sorted from PBMCs, obtained roughly 5 days after vaccination. These receptors all stem from a man aged 45-65 years who received an inactivated influenza vaccine. Both conserved end residues are part of each CDR3. The order of the fields is J gene, V gene, CDR3 protein.

J gene: TRBJ2-5; V gene: TRBV5-6; CDR3 protein: CASSPRTDYQETQYF
J gene: TRBJ2-1; V gene: TRBV14; CDR3 protein: CASSQPGLAGINEQFF
J gene: TRBJ1-1; V gene: TRBV6-2/TRBV6-3; CDR3 protein: CASSRDTSTEAFF
J gene: TRBJ2-3; V gene: TRBV3-1; CDR3 protein: CASSQTSGSLGTDTQYF
J gene: TRBJ2-3; V gene: TRBV7-6; CDR3 protein: CASSLDQAGHPDTQYF
J gene: TRBJ2-1; V gene: TRBV7-2; CDR3 protein: CASSPHRDGEQFF
J gene: TRBJ2-1; V gene: TRBV30; CDR3 protein: CAWTGGGREQFF
J gene: TRBJ2-7; V gene: TRBV3-1; CDR3 protein: CASSQPLAGHYEQYF
J gene: TRBJ1-2; V gene: TRBV11-2; CDR3 protein: CASSTLDRGQAYYGYTF
J gene: TRBJ2-6; V gene: TRBV7-2; CDR3 protein: CASSLQGGPGANVLTF
J gene: TRBJ2-6; V gene: TRBV12-3/TRBV12-4; CDR3 protein: CASSFGGTGANVLTF
J gene: TRBJ2-1; V gene: TRBV11-2; CDR3 protein: CASSSARGRVEQFF
J gene: TRBJ2-3; V gene: TRBV12-3/TRBV12-4; CDR3 protein: CASRARTGSPDTQYF
J gene: TRBJ2-7; V gene: TRBV5-5; CDR3 protein: CASSLDIKKSYEQYF
J gene: TRBJ2-1; V gene: TRBV29-1; CDR3 protein: CSVEPYGGPNEQFF
J gene: TRBJ1-4; V gene: TRBV29-1; CDR3 protein: CSADRTGSEKLFF
J gene: TRBJ1-1; V gene: TRBV5-1; CDR3 protein: CASSPPSPEAFF
J gene: TRBJ2-3; V gene: TRBV28; CDR3 protein: CASRGKGRYMRDTQYF
J gene: TRBJ2-1; V gene: TRBV20-1; CDR3 protein: CSAAGTSGSQYNEQFF
J gene: TRBJ2-2; V gene: TRBV20-1; CDR3 protein: CSASRQLNTGELFF
J gene: TRBJ1-5; V gene: TRBV20-1; CDR3 protein: CSARDISHSNQPQHF
J gene: TRBJ2-1; V gene: TRBV3-1; CDR3 protein: CASSRLDNEQFF
J gene: TRBJ2-2; V gene: TRBV18; CDR3 protein: CASSPPDLNTGELFF
J gene: TRBJ2-2; V gene: TRBV3-1; CDR3 protein: CASSQWTSGGGSIRANTGELFF
J gene: TRBJ2-1; V gene: TRBV7-6; CDR3 protein: CASSRKTLTNNEQFF
J gene: TRBJ1-1; V gene: TRBV28; CDR3 protein: CASSLSGTGTEAFF